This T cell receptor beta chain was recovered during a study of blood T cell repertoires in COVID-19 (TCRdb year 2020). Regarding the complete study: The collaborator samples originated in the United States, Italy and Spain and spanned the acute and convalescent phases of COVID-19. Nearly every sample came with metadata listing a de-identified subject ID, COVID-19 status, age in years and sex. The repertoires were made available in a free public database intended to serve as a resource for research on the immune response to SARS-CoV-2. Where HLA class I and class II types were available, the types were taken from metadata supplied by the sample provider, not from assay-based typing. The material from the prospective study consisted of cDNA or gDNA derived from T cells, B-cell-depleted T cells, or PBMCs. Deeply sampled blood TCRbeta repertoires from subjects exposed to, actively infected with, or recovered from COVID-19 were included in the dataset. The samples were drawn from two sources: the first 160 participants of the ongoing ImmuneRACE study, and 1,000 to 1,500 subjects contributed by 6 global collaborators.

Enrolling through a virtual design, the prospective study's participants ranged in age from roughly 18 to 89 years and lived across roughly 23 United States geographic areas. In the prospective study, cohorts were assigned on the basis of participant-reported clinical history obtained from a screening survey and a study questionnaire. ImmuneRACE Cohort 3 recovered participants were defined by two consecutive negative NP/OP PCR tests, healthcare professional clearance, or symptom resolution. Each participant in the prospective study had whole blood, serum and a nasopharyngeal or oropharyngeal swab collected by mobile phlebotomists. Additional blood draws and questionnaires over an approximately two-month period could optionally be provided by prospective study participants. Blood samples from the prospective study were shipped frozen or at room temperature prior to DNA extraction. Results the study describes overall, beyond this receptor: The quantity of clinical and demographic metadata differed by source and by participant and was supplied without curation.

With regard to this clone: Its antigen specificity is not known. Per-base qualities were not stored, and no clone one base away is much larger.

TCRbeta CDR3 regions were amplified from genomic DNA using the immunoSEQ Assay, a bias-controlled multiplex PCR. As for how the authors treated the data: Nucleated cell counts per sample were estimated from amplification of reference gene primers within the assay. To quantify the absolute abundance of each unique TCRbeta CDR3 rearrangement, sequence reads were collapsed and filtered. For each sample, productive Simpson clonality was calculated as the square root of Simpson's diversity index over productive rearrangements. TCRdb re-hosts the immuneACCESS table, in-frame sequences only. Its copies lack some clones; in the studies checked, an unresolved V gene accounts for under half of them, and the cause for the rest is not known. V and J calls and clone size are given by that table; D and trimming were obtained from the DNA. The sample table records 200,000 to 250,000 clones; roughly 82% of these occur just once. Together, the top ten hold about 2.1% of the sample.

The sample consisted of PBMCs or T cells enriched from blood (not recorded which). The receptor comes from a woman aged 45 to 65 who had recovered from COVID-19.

CDR3 reads: CASSAAQGDLYGYTF. The DNA reads as follows: TGTGCCAGTAGTGCAGCACAGGGGGACCTATATGGCTACACCTTC. The sequence is built from TRBV19 and TRBJ1-2; 8 central nucleotides agree with TRBD1. Including cysteine and phenylalanine, the CDR3 has 15 amino acids. Only CDR3 DNA is held: 45 bases, read in frame from base 1. After removal of 5 bases from V and 5 bases from J, the junction retains 10 bases not matched to a gene. CDR1 and CDR2 are drawn from the germline V gene (reference sequence): LNHDA, SQIVND.